This is a list of T cell receptor beta chains from one sample in a study of blood T cell repertoires in COVID-19. TCRdb's copy holds only in-frame clones and misses some; the assay was immunoSEQ multiplex PCR. This table has over 150,000 clones, roughly 84% appearing once. Input material: peripheral blood. The source of these receptors is a woman in her sixties or seventies with COVID-19, enrolled during active disease. Each CDR3 is given with its conserved first and last residue.

v_gene	j_gene	CDR3aa
TRBV7-8	TRBJ1-2	CASSYSGNGYTF
TRBV7-2	TRBJ2-1	CASSLWSGSSYNEQFF
TRBV10-1	TRBJ1-1	CASSVKSGTEAFF
TRBV29-1	TRBJ2-1	CSVGETLGFNEQFF
TRBV19	TRBJ2-3	CATKFGIAGSTDTQYF
TRBV20-1	TRBJ1-3	CSASHFSGNTIYF
TRBV11-3	TRBJ1-5	CASSFSGQGKNQPQHF
TRBV7-9	TRBJ1-5	CASSSGTGGQPQHF
TRBV9	TRBJ2-1	CASSGQANSYNEQFF
TRBV2	TRBJ2-6	CASIQGNGANVLTF
TRBV18	TRBJ1-1	CASSPWERRQDTEAFF
TRBV27	TRBJ2-1	CASSLGLAALVNEQFF
TRBV2	TRBJ1-5	CASNADENQPQHF
TRBV14	TRBJ1-1	CASSPWRLTEAFF
TRBV6-5	TRBJ2-7	CASGKREGVSYEQYF
TRBV19	TRBJ2-2	CASSIWGTGGGFNTGELFF
TRBV7-2	TRBJ1-1	CASSWTGNTEAFF
TRBV6-2/TRBV6-3	TRBJ1-1	CASSVDREATEAFF
TRBV10-3	TRBJ2-1	CAIRSDDRGYNEQFF
TRBV3-1/TRBV3-2	TRBJ2-7	CASSQDRRDRVRNEQYF
TRBV18	TRBJ2-1	CASSPPTQRDEQFF
TRBV19	TRBJ2-4	CASSIDHAGLNIQYF
TRBV9	TRBJ2-1	CASSSGASGIYNEQFF
TRBV9	TRBJ2-1	CASSPRTSGSHEQFF
TRBV5-6	TRBJ2-5	CASSLAGPLGETQYF
TRBV19	TRBJ2-1	CASSRTGKGNEQFF
TRBV5-1	TRBJ2-1	CASSPGTSGDEQFF
TRBV5-6	TRBJ1-2	CASSPRDRVYGYTF
TRBV5-4	TRBJ2-7	CASSVGTGGYEQYF
TRBV5-1	TRBJ1-4	CASSYGTVNEKLFF
TRBV29-1	TRBJ1-6	CSAGDSGNSPLHF
TRBV7-8	TRBJ2-7	CASKNRGTYEQYF
TRBV5-1	TRBJ1-5	CASSQDTNQPQHF
TRBV5-1	TRBJ1-5	CASSLRDSNQPQHF
TRBV6-5	TRBJ1-5	CASSRDRGSNQPQHF